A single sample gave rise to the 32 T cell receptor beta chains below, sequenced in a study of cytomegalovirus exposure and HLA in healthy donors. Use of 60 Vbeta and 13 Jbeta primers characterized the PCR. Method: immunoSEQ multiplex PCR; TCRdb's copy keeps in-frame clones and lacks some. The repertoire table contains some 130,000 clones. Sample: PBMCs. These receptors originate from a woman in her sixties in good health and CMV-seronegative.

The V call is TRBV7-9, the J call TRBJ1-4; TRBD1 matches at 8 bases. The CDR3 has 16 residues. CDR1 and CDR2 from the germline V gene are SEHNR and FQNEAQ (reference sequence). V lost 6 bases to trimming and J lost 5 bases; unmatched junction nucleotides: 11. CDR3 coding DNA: TGTGCCAGCAGAGAGACAGGGGTGACGGCCAATGAAAAACTGTTTTTT. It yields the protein CASRETGVTANEKLFF.

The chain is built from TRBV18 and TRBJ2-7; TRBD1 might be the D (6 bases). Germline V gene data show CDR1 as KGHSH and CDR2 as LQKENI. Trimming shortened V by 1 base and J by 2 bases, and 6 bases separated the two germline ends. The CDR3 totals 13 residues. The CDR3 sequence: CASSPQGAYEQYF. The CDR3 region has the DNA TGTGCCAGCTCACCACAGGGGGCCTACGAGCAGTACTTC.

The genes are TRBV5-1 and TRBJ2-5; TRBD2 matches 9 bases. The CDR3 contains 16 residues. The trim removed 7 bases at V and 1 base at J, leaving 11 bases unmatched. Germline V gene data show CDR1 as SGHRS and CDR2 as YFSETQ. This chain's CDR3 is CASAWGLAGSQETQYF. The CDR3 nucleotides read TGCGCCAGCGCCTGGGGGCTAGCGGGGAGCCAAGAGACCCAGTACTTC. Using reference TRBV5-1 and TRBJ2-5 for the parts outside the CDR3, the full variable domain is KAGVTQTPRYLIKTRGQQVTLSCSPISGHRSVSWYQQTPGQGLQFLFEYFSETQRNKGNFPGRFSGRQFSNSRSEMNVSTLELGDSALYLCASAWGLAGSQETQYFGPGTRLLVL.

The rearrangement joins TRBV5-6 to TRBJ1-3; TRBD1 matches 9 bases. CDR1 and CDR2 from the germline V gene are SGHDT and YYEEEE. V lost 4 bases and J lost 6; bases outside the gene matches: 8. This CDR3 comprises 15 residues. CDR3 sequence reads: CASSIRDRVINTIYF. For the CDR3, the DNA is TGTGCCAGCAGCATCCGGGACAGGGTAATAAACACCATATATTTT. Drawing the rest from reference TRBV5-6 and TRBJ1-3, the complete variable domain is DAGVTQSPTHLIKTRGQQVTLRCSPKSGHDTVSWYQQALGQGPQFIFQYYEEEERQRGNFPDRFSGHQFPNYSSELNVNALLLGDSALYLCASSIRDRVINTIYFGEGSWLTVV.

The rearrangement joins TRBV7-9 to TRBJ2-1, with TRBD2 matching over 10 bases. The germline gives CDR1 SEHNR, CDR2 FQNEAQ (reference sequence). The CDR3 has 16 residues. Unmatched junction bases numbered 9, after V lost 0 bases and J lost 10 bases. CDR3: CASSLAAGGPSGEQFF. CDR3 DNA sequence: TGTGCCAGCAGCTTAGCAGCGGGAGGGCCCTCGGGGGAGCAGTTCTTC.

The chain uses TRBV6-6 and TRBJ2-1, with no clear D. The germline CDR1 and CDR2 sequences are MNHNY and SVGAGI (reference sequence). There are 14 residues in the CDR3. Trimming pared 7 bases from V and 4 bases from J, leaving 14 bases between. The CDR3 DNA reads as TGTGCCAGCACTCTAAATCCCCCATACAATGAGCAGTTCTTC. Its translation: CASTLNPPYNEQFF.

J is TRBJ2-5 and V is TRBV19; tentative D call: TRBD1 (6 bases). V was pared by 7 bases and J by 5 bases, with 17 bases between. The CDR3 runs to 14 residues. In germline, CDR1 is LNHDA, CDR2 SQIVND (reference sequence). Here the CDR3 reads CASTTVTGSETQYF. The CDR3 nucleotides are TGTGCCAGTACTACCGTAACAGGGTCGGAGACCCAGTACTTC.

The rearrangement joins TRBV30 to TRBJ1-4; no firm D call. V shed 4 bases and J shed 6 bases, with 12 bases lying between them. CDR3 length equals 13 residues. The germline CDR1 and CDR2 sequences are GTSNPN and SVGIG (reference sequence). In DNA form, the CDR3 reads TGTGCCTGGACTTCAAGCCCTGATGAAAAACTGTTTTTT. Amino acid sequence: CAWTSSPDEKLFF.

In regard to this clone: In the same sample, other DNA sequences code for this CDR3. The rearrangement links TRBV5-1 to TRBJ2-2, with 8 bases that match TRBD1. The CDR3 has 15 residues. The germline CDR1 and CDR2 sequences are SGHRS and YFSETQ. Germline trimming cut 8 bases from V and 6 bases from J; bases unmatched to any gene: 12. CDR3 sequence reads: CASSTGTGGAGELFF. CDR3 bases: TGCGCCAGTAGCACGGGGACAGGTGGCGCCGGGGAGCTGTTTTTT.

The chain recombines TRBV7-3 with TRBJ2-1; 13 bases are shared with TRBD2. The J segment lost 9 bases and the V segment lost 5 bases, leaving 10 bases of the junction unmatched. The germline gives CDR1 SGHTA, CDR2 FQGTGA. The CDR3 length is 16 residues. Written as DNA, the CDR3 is TGTGCCAGCAGCGTCTCCGGGACTAGCGGGATGGTTGAGCAGTTCTTC. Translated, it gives CASSVSGTSGMVEQFF.

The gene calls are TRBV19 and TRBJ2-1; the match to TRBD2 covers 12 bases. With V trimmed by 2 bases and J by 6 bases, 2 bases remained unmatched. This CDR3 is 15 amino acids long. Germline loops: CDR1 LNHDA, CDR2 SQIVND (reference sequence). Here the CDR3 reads CASSISTSGSNEQFF. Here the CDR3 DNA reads TGTGCCAGTAGTATATCGACTAGCGGGAGCAATGAGCAGTTCTTC. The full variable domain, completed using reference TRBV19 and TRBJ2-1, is DGGITQSPKYLFRKEGQNVTLSCEQNLNHDAMYWYRQDPGQGLRLIYYSQIVNDFQKGDIAEGYSVSREKKESFPLTVTSAQKNPTAFYLCASSISTSGSNEQFFGPGTRLTVL.

The CDR3 nucleotides are TGTGCCAGCAGCACCACTAGCGGGGACTACAATGAGCAGTTCTTC. Translated: CASSTTSGDYNEQFF. This chain joins TRBV4-2 and TRBJ2-1, with 10 bases that match TRBD2. V gave up 5 bases and J gave up 3 bases; unmatched junction bases: 4. Per germline, CDR1 LGHNA and CDR2 YNFKEQ. The CDR3 is made up of 15 amino acids.

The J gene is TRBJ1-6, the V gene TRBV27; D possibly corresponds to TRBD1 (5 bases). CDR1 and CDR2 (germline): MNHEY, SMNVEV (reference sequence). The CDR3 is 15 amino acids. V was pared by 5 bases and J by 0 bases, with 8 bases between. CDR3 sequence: CASSRGSSYNSPLHF. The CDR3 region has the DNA TGTGCCAGCAGTCGGGGGAGCTCCTATAATTCACCCCTCCACTTT.

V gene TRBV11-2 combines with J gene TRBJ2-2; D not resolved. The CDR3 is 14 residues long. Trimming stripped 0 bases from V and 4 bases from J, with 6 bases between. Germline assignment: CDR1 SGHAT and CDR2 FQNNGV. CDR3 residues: CASSLDYTTGELFF. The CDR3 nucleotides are TGTGCCAGCAGCTTAGATTACACCACCGGGGAGCTGTTTTTT.

The CDR3 reads CASSSEAGDYNEQFF. The CDR3 DNA sequence: TGCGCCAGCAGCTCCGAAGCGGGAGACTATAATGAGCAGTTCTTC. This chain connects TRBV5-1 to TRBJ2-1, with TRBD2 identical over 8 bases. Germline V gives CDR1 SGHRS, CDR2 YFSETQ. V dropped 3 bases and J dropped 7; count of bases not matched to a gene: 9. The CDR3 has 15 amino acids.

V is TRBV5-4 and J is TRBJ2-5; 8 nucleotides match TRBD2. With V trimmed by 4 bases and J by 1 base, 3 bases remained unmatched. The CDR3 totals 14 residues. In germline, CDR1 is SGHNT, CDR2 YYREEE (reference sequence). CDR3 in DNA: TGTGCCAGCAGCGTTACTAGCGGCCAAGAGACCCAGTACTTC. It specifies CASSVTSGQETQYF. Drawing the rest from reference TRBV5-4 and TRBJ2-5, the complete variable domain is ETGVTQSPTHLIKTRGQQVTLRCSSQSGHNTVSWYQQALGQGPQFIFQYYREEENGRGNFPPRFSGLQFPNYSSELNVNALELDDSALYLCASSVTSGQETQYFGPGTRLLVL.

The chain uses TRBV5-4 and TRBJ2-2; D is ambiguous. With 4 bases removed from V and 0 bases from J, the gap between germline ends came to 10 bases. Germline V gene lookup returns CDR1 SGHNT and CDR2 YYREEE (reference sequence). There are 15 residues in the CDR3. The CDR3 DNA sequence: TGTGCCAGCAGCCTGGGTGGAGCGAACACCGGGGAGCTGTTTTTT. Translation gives CASSLGGANTGELFF.

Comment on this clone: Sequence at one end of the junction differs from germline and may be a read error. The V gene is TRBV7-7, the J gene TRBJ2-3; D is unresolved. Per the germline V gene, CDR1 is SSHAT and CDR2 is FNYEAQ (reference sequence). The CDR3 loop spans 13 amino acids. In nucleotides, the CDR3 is TGTGCTAGCAGTCGAGACTTCACAGATACGCAGTATTTT. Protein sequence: CASSRDFTDTQYF.

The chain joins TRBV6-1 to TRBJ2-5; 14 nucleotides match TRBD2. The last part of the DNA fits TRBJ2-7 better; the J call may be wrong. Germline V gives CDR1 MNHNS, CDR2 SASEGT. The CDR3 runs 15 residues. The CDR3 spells CASKQGLAGVYEQYF. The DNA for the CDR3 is TGTGCCAGCAAACAGGGACTAGCGGGAGTTTACGAGCAGTACTTC.

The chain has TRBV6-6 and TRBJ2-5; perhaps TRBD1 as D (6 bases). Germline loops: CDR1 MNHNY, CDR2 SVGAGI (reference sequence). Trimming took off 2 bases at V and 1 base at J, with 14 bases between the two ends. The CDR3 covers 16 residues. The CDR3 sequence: CASSYVGTRRQETQYF. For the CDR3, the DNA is TGTGCCAGCAGTTACGTCGGGACACGCCGCCAAGAGACCCAGTACTTC.

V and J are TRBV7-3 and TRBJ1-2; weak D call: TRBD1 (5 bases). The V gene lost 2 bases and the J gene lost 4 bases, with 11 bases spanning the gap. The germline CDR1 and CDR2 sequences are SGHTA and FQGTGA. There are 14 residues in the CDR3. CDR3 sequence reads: CASSLVGGTYGYTF. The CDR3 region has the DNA TGTGCCAGCAGCTTAGTGGGAGGGACCTATGGCTACACCTTC.

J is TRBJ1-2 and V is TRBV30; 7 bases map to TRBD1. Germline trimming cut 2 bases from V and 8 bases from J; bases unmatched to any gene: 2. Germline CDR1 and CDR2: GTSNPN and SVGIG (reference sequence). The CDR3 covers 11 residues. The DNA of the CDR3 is TGTGCCTGGAGTCCAGGGGGAGGCTACACCTTC. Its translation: CAWSPGGGYTF.

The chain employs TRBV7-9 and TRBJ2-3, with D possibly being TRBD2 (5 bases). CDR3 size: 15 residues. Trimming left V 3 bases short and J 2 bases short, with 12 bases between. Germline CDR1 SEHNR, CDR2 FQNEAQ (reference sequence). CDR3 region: CASSLRDLNTDTQYF. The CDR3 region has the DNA TGTGCCAGCAGCTTGAGGGATCTAAACACAGATACGCAGTATTTT.

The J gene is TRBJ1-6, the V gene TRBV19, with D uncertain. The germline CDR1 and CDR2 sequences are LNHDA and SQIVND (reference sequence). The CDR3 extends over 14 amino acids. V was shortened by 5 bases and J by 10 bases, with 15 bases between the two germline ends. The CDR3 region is CASSRDQDESPLHF. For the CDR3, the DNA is TGTGCCAGTAGTCGAGACCAGGATGAATCACCCCTCCACTTT. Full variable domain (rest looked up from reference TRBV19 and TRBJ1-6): DGGITQSPKYLFRKEGQNVTLSCEQNLNHDAMYWYRQDPGQGLRLIYYSQIVNDFQKGDIAEGYSVSREKKESFPLTVTSAQKNPTAFYLCASSRDQDESPLHFGNGTRLTVT.

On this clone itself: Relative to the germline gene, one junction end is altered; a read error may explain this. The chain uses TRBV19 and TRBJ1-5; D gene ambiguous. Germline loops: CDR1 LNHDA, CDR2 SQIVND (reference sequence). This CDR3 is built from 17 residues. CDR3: CASSIVGVRGSNQPRHF. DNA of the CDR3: TGTGCCAGTAGTATAGTTGGAGTTCGGGGTAGCAATCAGCCCCGGCATTTT.

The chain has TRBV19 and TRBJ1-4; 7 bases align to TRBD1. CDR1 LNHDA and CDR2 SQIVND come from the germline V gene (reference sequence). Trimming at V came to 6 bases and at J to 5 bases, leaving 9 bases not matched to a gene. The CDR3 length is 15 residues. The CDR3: CASRPRQGENEKLFF. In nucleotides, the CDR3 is TGTGCCAGTAGACCTCGACAGGGTGAGAATGAAAAACTGTTTTTT. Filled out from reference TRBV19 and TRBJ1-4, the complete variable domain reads DGGITQSPKYLFRKEGQNVTLSCEQNLNHDAMYWYRQDPGQGLRLIYYSQIVNDFQKGDIAEGYSVSREKKESFPLTVTSAQKNPTAFYLCASRPRQGENEKLFFGSGTQLSVL.

Written as DNA, the CDR3 is TGTGCCAGCAGCACAGGACAGGGGGCGCTGGGTGAAAAACTGTTTTTT. The encoded protein is CASSTGQGALGEKLFF. V gene TRBV7-9 combines with J gene TRBJ1-4, with 11 bases lining up with TRBD1. Germline CDR1 SEHNR, CDR2 FQNEAQ (reference sequence). The CDR3 extends over 16 amino acids. J gave up 7 bases and V 5 bases, and 9 bases lay outside the gene matches. The full variable domain, rest sourced from reference TRBV7-9 and TRBJ1-4, is DTGVSQNPRHKITKRGQNVTFRCDPISEHNRLYWYRQTLGQGPEFLTYFQNEAQLEKSRLLSDRFSAERPKGSFSTLEIQRTEQGDSAMYLCASSTGQGALGEKLFFGSGTQLSVL.

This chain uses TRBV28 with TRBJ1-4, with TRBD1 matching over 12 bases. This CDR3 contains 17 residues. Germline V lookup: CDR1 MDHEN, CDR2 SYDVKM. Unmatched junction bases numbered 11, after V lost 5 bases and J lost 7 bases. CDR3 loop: CASSAEGQGAPGEKLFF. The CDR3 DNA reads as TGTGCCAGCAGTGCGGAGGGACAGGGGGCGCCCGGTGAAAAACTGTTTTTT.

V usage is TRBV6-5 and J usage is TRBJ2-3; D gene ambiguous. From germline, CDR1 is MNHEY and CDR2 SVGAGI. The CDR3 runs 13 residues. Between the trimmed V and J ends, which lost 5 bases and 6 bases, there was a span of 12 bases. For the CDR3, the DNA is TGTGCCAGCAGTCAACGCCCCGGGGATACGCAGTATTTT. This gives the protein CASSQRPGDTQYF.

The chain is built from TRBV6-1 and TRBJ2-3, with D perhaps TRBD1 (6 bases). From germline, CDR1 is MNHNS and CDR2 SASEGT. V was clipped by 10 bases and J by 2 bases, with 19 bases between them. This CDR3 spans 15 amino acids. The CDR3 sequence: CATSAATGTTDTQYF. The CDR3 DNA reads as TGTGCCACCTCCGCGGCGACAGGAACCACAGATACGCAGTATTTT.

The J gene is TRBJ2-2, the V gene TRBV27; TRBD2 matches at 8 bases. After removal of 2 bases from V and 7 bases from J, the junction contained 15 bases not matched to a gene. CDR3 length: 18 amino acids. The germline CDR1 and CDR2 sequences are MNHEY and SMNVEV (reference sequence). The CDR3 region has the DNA TGTGCCAGCAGTTTAGGGGTGGAGGTAGCGGGATTGGGCGGGGAGCTGTTTTTT. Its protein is CASSLGVEVAGLGGELFF.

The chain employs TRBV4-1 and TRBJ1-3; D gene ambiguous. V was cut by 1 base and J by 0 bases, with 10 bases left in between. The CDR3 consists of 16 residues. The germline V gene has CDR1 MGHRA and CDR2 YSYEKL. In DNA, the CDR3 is TGCGCCAGCAGCCAAGGCAGTTCCCTCTCTGGAAACACCATATATTTT. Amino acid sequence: CASSQGSSLSGNTIYF.